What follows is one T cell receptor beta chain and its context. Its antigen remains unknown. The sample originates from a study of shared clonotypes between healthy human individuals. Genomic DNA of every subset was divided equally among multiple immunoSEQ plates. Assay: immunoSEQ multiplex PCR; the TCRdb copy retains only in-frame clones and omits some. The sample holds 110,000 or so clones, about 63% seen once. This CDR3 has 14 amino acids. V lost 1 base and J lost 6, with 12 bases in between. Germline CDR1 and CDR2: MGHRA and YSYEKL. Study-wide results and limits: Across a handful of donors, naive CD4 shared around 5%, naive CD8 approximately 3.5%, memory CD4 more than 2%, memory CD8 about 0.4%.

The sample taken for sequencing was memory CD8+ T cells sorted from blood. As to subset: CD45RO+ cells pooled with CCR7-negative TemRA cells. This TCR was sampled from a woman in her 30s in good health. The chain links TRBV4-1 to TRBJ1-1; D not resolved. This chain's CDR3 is CASSQVGSDAEAFF. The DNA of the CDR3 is TGCGCCAGCAGCCAAGTAGGGAGTGACGCTGAAGCTTTCTTT.